These T cell receptor beta chains were read from a single sample in a study of T cell responses to AZD1222 COVID-19 vaccine. Produced via immunoSEQ multiplex PCR; TCRdb's table is partial and in-frame only. The table shows about 120,000 clones, with around nine tenths occurring only once. Sequenced here: peripheral blood, sampled on day 0 of AZD1222 vaccination. The receptors here all came from an adult in good health. Both conserved end residues are part of each CDR3. Fields, in order: clone size, D gene, V gene, J gene, CDR3 protein, CDR3 DNA. D genes are given only for firm matches. The size entry is marked missing in some rows and otherwise reads once, few, many or a size class.

clone_size: .
d_call: TRBD2
v_call: TRBV7-9
j_call: TRBJ2-1
cdr3_aa: CASSLVRLAGPGQFF
cdr3_nt: TGTGCCAGCAGCTTAGTGCGACTAGCGGGCCCGGGGCAGTTCTTC

clone_size: .
d_call: TRBD2
v_call: TRBV28
j_call: TRBJ2-7
cdr3_aa: CASSFDRAGGQYEQYF
cdr3_nt: TGTGCCAGCAGTTTCGATAGGGCGGGGGGGCAGTACGAGCAGTACTTC

clone_size: .
d_call: .
v_call: TRBV19
j_call: TRBJ1-5
cdr3_aa: CASSPGSYNQPQHF
cdr3_nt: TGTGCCAGTAGCCCCGGGTCGTACAATCAGCCCCAGCATTTT

clone_size: .
d_call: .
v_call: TRBV11-2
j_call: TRBJ1-4
cdr3_aa: CASSLENRAELFF
cdr3_nt: TGTGCCAGCAGCTTAGAAAACAGGGCGGAACTGTTTTTT

clone_size: .
d_call: .
v_call: TRBV5-6
j_call: TRBJ2-3
cdr3_aa: CASSLGRTDTQYF
cdr3_nt: TGTGCCAGCTCCTTAGGGCGCACAGATACGCAGTATTTT

clone_size: .
d_call: .
v_call: TRBV3-1/TRBV3-2
j_call: TRBJ1-4
cdr3_aa: CASSQVVNEKLFF
cdr3_nt: TGTGCCAGCAGCCAAGTCGTTAATGAAAAACTGTTTTTT

clone_size: .
d_call: TRBD1
v_call: TRBV18
j_call: TRBJ1-2
cdr3_aa: CASSLRDSSGYTF
cdr3_nt: TGTGCCAGCTCCCTCCGGGACAGCTCTGGCTACACCTTC

clone_size: once
d_call: .
v_call: TRBV6-5
j_call: TRBJ1-2
cdr3_aa: CASSLQGSFDGYTF
cdr3_nt: TGTGCCAGCAGTCTCCAGGGTTCATTCGATGGCTACACCTTC

clone_size: few
d_call: .
v_call: TRBV19
j_call: TRBJ1-1
cdr3_aa: CASSYRTALNTEAFF
cdr3_nt: TGTGCCAGTAGTTACCGGACAGCCCTGAACACTGAAGCTTTCTTT

clone_size: .
d_call: TRBD1
v_call: TRBV6-5
j_call: TRBJ2-7
cdr3_aa: CASRRTGTGGYEQYF
cdr3_nt: TGTGCCAGCAGACGAACCGGGACAGGGGGGTACGAGCAGTACTTC

clone_size: .
d_call: .
v_call: TRBV27
j_call: TRBJ2-1
cdr3_aa: CASSFIARGKQFF
cdr3_nt: TGTGCCAGCAGTTTCATTGCTAGGGGGAAGCAGTTCTTC

clone_size: .
d_call: .
v_call: TRBV5-1
j_call: TRBJ1-1
cdr3_aa: CASSPGQRNTEAFF
cdr3_nt: TGCGCCAGCAGCCCCGGACAGAGGAACACTGAAGCTTTCTTT

clone_size: .
d_call: TRBD2
v_call: TRBV24-1
j_call: TRBJ2-1
cdr3_aa: CATSDPGTRYNEQFF
cdr3_nt: TGTGCCACCAGTGACCCCGGGACTAGATACAATGAGCAGTTCTTC

clone_size: .
d_call: TRBD1
v_call: TRBV5-1
j_call: TRBJ1-1
cdr3_aa: CASSTGQAGNTEAFF
cdr3_nt: TGCGCCAGCAGCACCGGACAGGCAGGGAACACTGAAGCTTTCTTT

clone_size: .
d_call: .
v_call: TRBV11-3
j_call: TRBJ2-2
cdr3_aa: CASSLRQNTGELFF
cdr3_nt: TGTGCCAGCAGCTTAAGGCAAAACACCGGGGAGCTGTTTTTT

clone_size: .
d_call: .
v_call: TRBV4-1
j_call: TRBJ2-1
cdr3_aa: CASSLSTGRYNEQFF
cdr3_nt: TGCGCCAGCAGCCTCTCAACGGGGAGGTACAATGAGCAGTTCTTC

clone_size: .
d_call: .
v_call: TRBV5-4
j_call: TRBJ2-5
cdr3_aa: CASSPYLEETQYF
cdr3_nt: TGTGCCAGCAGTCCCTACTTGGAAGAGACCCAGTACTTC

clone_size: .
d_call: .
v_call: TRBV15
j_call: TRBJ2-6
cdr3_aa: CATSRPPGRTGANVLTF
cdr3_nt: TGTGCCACCAGCAGACCCCCAGGGCGAACTGGGGCCAACGTCCTGACTTTC

clone_size: .
d_call: .
v_call: TRBV21-1
j_call: TRBJ1-1
cdr3_aa: CASSKFGSGGQVGTEAFF
cdr3_nt: TGTGCCAGCAGCAAATTCGGGTCAGGGGGGCAGGTTGGCACTGAAGCTTTCTTT

clone_size: .
d_call: .
v_call: TRBV5-6
j_call: TRBJ1-5
cdr3_aa: CASSLRGVRQPQHF
cdr3_nt: TGTGCCAGCAGCTTGAGGGGTGTAAGGCAGCCCCAGCATTTT

clone_size: .
d_call: TRBD2
v_call: TRBV5-1
j_call: TRBJ2-7
cdr3_aa: CASSRGLQYEQYF
cdr3_nt: TGCGCCAGCAGCCGGGGACTACAATACGAGCAGTACTTC

clone_size: .
d_call: .
v_call: TRBV6-5
j_call: TRBJ1-1
cdr3_aa: CASEGQKNTEAFF
cdr3_nt: TGTGCCAGCGAAGGACAGAAGAACACTGAAGCTTTCTTT

clone_size: once
d_call: .
v_call: TRBV5-6
j_call: TRBJ2-7
cdr3_aa: CASSPGPDKEQYF
cdr3_nt: TGTGCCAGCAGCCCGGGACCGGACAAGGAGCAGTACTTC

clone_size: .
d_call: .
v_call: TRBV21-1
j_call: TRBJ2-5
cdr3_aa: CASSETRQETQYF
cdr3_nt: TGTGCCAGCAGCGAGACCAGGCAAGAGACCCAGTACTTC

clone_size: .
d_call: .
v_call: TRBV25-1
j_call: TRBJ1-3
cdr3_aa: CASTQAGNTIYF
cdr3_nt: TGTGCCAGCACCCAAGCAGGAAACACCATATATTTT

clone_size: .
d_call: .
v_call: TRBV10-3
j_call: TRBJ1-5
cdr3_aa: CATRAGVNQPQHF
cdr3_nt: TGTGCCACCCGAGCAGGGGTCAATCAGCCCCAGCATTTT

clone_size: .
d_call: TRBD1
v_call: TRBV5-1
j_call: TRBJ2-3
cdr3_aa: CASSATGDADTQYF
cdr3_nt: TGCGCCAGCAGCGCCACAGGGGACGCAGATACGCAGTATTTT

clone_size: .
d_call: TRBD1
v_call: TRBV19
j_call: TRBJ1-5
cdr3_aa: CASSPRQGPAPQHF
cdr3_nt: TGTGCCAGTAGTCCCCGACAGGGACCTGCGCCCCAGCATTTT

clone_size: .
d_call: .
v_call: TRBV18
j_call: TRBJ2-1
cdr3_aa: CASQSGESSYNEQFF
cdr3_nt: TGTGCCAGCCAAAGCGGTGAGAGCTCCTACAATGAGCAGTTCTTC

clone_size: .
d_call: .
v_call: TRBV2
j_call: TRBJ1-5
cdr3_aa: CASSAALGSVVGPQHF
cdr3_nt: TGTGCCAGCAGTGCCGCCTTAGGGTCAGTGGTGGGGCCCCAGCATTTT

clone_size: .
d_call: .
v_call: TRBV2
j_call: TRBJ2-3
cdr3_aa: CASSDLGMTDTQYF
cdr3_nt: TGTGCCAGCAGTGATTTGGGAATGACAGATACGCAGTATTTT

clone_size: once
d_call: TRBD2
v_call: TRBV6-5
j_call: TRBJ2-1
cdr3_aa: CASSYTSGGRNEQFF
cdr3_nt: TGTGCCAGCAGTTACACTAGCGGGGGGCGCAATGAGCAGTTCTTC

clone_size: .
d_call: .
v_call: TRBV20-1
j_call: TRBJ2-7
cdr3_aa: CSARDNYEQYF
cdr3_nt: TGCAGTGCTAGGGATAACTACGAGCAGTACTTC

clone_size: .
d_call: .
v_call: TRBV10-3
j_call: TRBJ2-2
cdr3_aa: CATLGRTLNTGELFF
cdr3_nt: TGTGCCACGCTGGGTAGGACCTTGAACACCGGGGAGCTGTTTTTT

clone_size: .
d_call: .
v_call: TRBV2
j_call: TRBJ1-5
cdr3_aa: CASSEAGTRNQPQHF
cdr3_nt: TGTGCCAGCAGTGAAGCAGGGACCCGTAATCAGCCCCAGCATTTT

clone_size: few
d_call: .
v_call: TRBV7-9
j_call: TRBJ2-2
cdr3_aa: CASSLGNTGELFF
cdr3_nt: TGTGCCAGCAGCTTGGGGAACACCGGGGAGCTGTTTTTT

clone_size: .
d_call: .
v_call: TRBV2
j_call: TRBJ2-7
cdr3_aa: CASSEGGRSSYEQYF
cdr3_nt: TGTGCCAGCAGTGAAGGAGGGCGGAGCTCCTACGAGCAGTACTTC

clone_size: .
d_call: .
v_call: TRBV29-1
j_call: TRBJ1-2
cdr3_aa: CSVERAAPSYGYTF
cdr3_nt: TGCAGCGTTGAACGCGCCGCCCCCTCCTATGGCTACACCTTC

clone_size: .
d_call: .
v_call: TRBV6-5
j_call: TRBJ1-5
cdr3_aa: CASSWALNQPQHF
cdr3_nt: TGTGCCAGCAGTTGGGCCCTCAATCAGCCCCAGCATTTT

clone_size: .
d_call: .
v_call: TRBV2
j_call: TRBJ1-4
cdr3_aa: CASSGNSNEKLFF
cdr3_nt: TGTGCCAGCAGTGGAAACAGCAATGAAAAACTGTTTTTT

clone_size: few
d_call: .
v_call: TRBV7-2
j_call: TRBJ1-1
cdr3_aa: CASSRNGENTEAFF
cdr3_nt: TGTGCCAGCAGTAGAAACGGGGAGAACACTGAAGCTTTCTTT

clone_size: .
d_call: TRBD2
v_call: TRBV5-1
j_call: TRBJ2-1
cdr3_aa: CASSPGLAGASSYNEQFF
cdr3_nt: TGCGCCAGCAGCCCTGGACTAGCGGGGGCCAGCTCCTACAATGAGCAGTTCTTC

clone_size: .
d_call: .
v_call: TRBV5-1
j_call: TRBJ2-5
cdr3_aa: CASSPGTATEMAQYF
cdr3_nt: TGCGCCAGCAGCCCCGGGACGGCCACCGAAATGGCCCAGTACTTC

clone_size: few
d_call: .
v_call: TRBV12-3/TRBV12-4
j_call: TRBJ1-3
cdr3_aa: CASRILSTHTIYF
cdr3_nt: TGTGCCAGCAGGATCCTATCGACGCACACCATATATTTT

clone_size: .
d_call: .
v_call: TRBV5-6
j_call: TRBJ1-5
cdr3_aa: CASSRRGGRNQPQHF
cdr3_nt: TGTGCCAGCAGCCGTCGAGGGGGGCGCAATCAGCCCCAGCATTTT

clone_size: .
d_call: .
v_call: TRBV20-1
j_call: TRBJ2-2
cdr3_aa: CSVGRTGELFF
cdr3_nt: TGCAGTGTAGGCAGGACCGGGGAGCTGTTTTTT

clone_size: once
d_call: TRBD2
v_call: TRBV3-1/TRBV3-2
j_call: TRBJ2-1
cdr3_aa: CASSQEPTSGGYNEQFF
cdr3_nt: TGTGCCAGCAGCCAAGAGCCCACTAGCGGGGGGTACAATGAGCAGTTCTTC

clone_size: .
d_call: .
v_call: TRBV24-1
j_call: TRBJ2-3
cdr3_aa: CATSDYPAGASTDTQYF
cdr3_nt: TGTGCCACCAGTGATTACCCGGCAGGGGCTAGCACAGATACGCAGTATTTT

clone_size: .
d_call: TRBD2
v_call: TRBV28
j_call: TRBJ2-7
cdr3_aa: CASRGLAVYEQYF
cdr3_nt: TGTGCCAGCAGGGGACTAGCGGTCTACGAGCAGTACTTC

clone_size: .
d_call: .
v_call: TRBV15
j_call: TRBJ2-1
cdr3_aa: CATSSRSSYNEQFF
cdr3_nt: TGTGCCACCAGCAGCAGGAGCTCCTACAATGAGCAGTTCTTC

clone_size: .
d_call: TRBD1
v_call: TRBV27
j_call: TRBJ1-1
cdr3_aa: CASSLQGALTEAFF
cdr3_nt: TGTGCCAGCAGTTTACAGGGGGCGCTCACTGAAGCTTTCTTT

clone_size: once
d_call: .
v_call: TRBV2
j_call: TRBJ2-5
cdr3_aa: CASNLFSETQYF
cdr3_nt: TGTGCCAGCAACCTCTTTTCAGAGACCCAGTACTTC

clone_size: .
d_call: .
v_call: TRBV5-4
j_call: TRBJ2-5
cdr3_aa: CASSSQGETQYF
cdr3_nt: TGTGCCAGCAGCTCACAAGGGGAGACCCAGTACTTC

clone_size: .
d_call: TRBD1
v_call: TRBV7-9
j_call: TRBJ2-7
cdr3_aa: CASSPKRQGPYEQYF
cdr3_nt: TGTGCCAGCAGCCCGAAGAGACAGGGACCCTACGAGCAGTACTTC

clone_size: .
d_call: .
v_call: TRBV7-2
j_call: TRBJ2-5
cdr3_aa: CASSLRASQETQYF
cdr3_nt: TGTGCCAGCAGCCTACGGGCCAGTCAAGAGACCCAGTACTTC

clone_size: .
d_call: .
v_call: TRBV7-2
j_call: TRBJ1-5
cdr3_aa: CASSFSGTDQPQHF
cdr3_nt: TGTGCCAGCAGCTTTTCAGGTACGGATCAGCCCCAGCATTTT

clone_size: .
d_call: TRBD2
v_call: TRBV7-7
j_call: TRBJ2-1
cdr3_aa: CASSPTSGTYNEQFF
cdr3_nt: TGTGCCAGCAGCCCGACTAGCGGGACCTACAATGAGCAGTTCTTC